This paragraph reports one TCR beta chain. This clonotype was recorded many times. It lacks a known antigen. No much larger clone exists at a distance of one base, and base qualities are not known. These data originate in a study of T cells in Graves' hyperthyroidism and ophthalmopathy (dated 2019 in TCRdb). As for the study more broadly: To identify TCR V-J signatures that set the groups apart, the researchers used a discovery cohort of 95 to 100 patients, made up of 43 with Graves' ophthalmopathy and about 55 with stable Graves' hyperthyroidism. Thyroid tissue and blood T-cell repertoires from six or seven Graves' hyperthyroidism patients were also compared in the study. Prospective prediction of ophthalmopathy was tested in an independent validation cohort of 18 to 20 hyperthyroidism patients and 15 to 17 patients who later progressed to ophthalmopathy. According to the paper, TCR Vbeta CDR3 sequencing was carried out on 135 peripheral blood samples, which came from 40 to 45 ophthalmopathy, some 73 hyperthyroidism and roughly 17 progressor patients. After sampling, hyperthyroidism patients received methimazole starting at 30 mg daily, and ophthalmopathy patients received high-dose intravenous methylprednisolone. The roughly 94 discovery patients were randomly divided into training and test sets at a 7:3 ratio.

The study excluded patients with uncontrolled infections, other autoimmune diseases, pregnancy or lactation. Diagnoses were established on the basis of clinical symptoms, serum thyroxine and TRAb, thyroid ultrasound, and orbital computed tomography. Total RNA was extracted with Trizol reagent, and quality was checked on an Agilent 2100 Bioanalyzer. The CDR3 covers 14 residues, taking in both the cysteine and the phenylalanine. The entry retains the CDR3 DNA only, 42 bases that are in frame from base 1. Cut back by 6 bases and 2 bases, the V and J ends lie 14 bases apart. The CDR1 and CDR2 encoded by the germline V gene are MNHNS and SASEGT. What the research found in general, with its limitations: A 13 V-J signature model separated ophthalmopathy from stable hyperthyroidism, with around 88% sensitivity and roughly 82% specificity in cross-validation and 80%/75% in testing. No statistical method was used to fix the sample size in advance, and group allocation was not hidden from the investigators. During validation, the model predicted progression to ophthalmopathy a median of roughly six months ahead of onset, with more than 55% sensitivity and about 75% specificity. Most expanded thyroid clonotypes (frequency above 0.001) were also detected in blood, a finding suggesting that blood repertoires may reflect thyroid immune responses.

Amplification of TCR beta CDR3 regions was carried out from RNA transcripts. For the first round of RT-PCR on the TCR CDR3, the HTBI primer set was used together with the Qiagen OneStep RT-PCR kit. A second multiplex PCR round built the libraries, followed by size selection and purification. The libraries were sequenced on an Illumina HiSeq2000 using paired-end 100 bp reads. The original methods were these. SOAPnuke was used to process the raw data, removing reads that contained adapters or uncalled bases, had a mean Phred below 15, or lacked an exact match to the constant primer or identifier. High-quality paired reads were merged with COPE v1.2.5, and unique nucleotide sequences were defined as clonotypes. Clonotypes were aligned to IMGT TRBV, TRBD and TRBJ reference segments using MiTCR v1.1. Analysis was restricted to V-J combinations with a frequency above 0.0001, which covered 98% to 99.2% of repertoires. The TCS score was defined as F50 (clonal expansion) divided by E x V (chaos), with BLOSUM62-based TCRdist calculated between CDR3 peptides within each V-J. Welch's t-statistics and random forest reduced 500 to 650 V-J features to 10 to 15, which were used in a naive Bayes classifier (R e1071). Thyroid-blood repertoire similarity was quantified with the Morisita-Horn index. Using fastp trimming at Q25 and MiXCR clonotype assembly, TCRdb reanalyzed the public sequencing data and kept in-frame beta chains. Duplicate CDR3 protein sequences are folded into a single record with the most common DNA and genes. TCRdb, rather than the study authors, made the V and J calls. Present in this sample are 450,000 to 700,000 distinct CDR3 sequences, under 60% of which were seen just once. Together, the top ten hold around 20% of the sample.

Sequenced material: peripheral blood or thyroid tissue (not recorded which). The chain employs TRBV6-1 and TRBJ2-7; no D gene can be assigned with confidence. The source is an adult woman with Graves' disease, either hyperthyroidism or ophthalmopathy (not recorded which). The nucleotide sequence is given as TGTGCCAGCAGCCTACCTACGGAGACCTACGAGCAGTACTTC. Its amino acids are CASSLPTETYEQYF.